This T cell receptor beta chain was captured by sequencing in a study of blood T cell repertoires in COVID-19 (dated by TCRdb to 2020 to 2022). Regarding the complete study: Samples covering the acute and convalescent phases of COVID-19 were provided by collaborators in the United States, Italy and Spain. Samples came from the ongoing ImmuneRACE study (first 160 participants) plus 1,254 subjects from 6 global collaborators. The prospective study material was composed of cDNA or gDNA derived from T cells, B-cell-depleted T cells, or PBMCs. HLA class I and class II types, where available, came from metadata supplied by the sample provider rather than from assay-based typing. The repertoires were released in a freely available public database intended as a resource for research on the immune response to SARS-CoV-2. Subjects who had been exposed to COVID-19, were actively infected with it, or had recovered from it provided the deeply sampled blood TCRbeta repertoires that made up the dataset. Nearly every sample came with metadata listing a de-identified subject ID, COVID-19 status, age in years and sex.

TCRbeta CDR3 regions were amplified from genomic DNA by means of the immunoSEQ Assay, a bias-controlled multiplex PCR. The study's own analysis went as follows. The number of nucleated cells in each sample was estimated by amplification of reference gene primers within the assay. Sequence reads were collapsed and filtered to measure the absolute abundance of every unique TCRbeta CDR3 rearrangement. For each sample, productive Simpson clonality was calculated by taking the square root of Simpson's diversity index across productive rearrangements. In TCRdb, the immuneACCESS table is reduced to in-frame sequences with V and J assigned. These tables do not hold every clone; where another copy was compared, an unresolved V gene accounts for under half, and the others remain unexplained. V and J calls and clone size come straight from that table; D and trimming were deduced from the DNA. Recorded for this sample are about 67,000 clones; 86% of them occurred a single time. Clones ranked in the top ten supply 4.4% of the sample.

Points the paper makes about the study in general: The quantity of clinical and demographic metadata differed by source and by participant and was supplied without curation.

CDR1 SGHRS and CDR2 YFSETQ are derived from the germline V gene. Trimming accounts for 4 bases at V and 5 bases at J, while the number of junction bases matched to no gene is 9. From the cysteine up to the phenylalanine, the CDR3 has a length of 15 residues. The DNA shown is the 45-base CDR3, in frame from base 1. In its sample, this clone was seen once. The antigen it binds to is not known. No clone much larger than this one lies a single base away; base qualities are absent. Collaborating institutions collected whole blood in K2EDTA tubes following their own protocols. Collaborator samples were shipped for TCRbeta analysis as frozen whole blood, isolated PBMCs, or DNA extracted from either sample type.

Sequencing used peripheral blood. The rearrangement joined TRBV5-1 to TRBJ2-5; TRBD1 aligns with 9 central bases. The clonotype originates from a man over 45 with active COVID-19. CDR3 loop: CASSVTGGSGETQYF. The bases read TGCGCCAGCAGCGTTACAGGGGGCTCTGGCGAGACCCAGTACTTC. The CDR3 plus the reference TRBV5-1 and TRBJ2-5 genes for the other parts give the full variable domain: KAGVTQTPRYLIKTRGQQVTLSCSPISGHRSVSWYQQTPGQGLQFLFEYFSETQRNKGNFPGRFSGRQFSNSRSEMNVSTLELGDSALYLCASSVTGGSGETQYFGPGTRLLVL.